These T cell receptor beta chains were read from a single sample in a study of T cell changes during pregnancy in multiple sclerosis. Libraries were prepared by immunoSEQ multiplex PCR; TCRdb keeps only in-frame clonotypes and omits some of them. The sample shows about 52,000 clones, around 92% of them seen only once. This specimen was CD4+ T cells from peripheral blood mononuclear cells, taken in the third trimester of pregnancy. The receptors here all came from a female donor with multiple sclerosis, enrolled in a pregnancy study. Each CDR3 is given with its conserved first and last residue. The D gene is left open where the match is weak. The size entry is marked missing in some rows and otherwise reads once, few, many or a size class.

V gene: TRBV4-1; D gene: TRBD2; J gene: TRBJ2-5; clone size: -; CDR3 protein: CASSHRRGGSETQYF; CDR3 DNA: TGCGCCAGCAGCCATCGGCGGGGGGGCTCGGAGACCCAGTACTTC
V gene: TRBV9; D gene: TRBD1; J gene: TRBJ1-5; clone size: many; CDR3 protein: CASSLEGARDQPQHF; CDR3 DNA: TGTGCCAGCAGCTTGGAGGGGGCAAGGGATCAGCCCCAGCATTTT
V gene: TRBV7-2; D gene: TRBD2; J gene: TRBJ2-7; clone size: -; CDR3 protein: CASSRGLAGVWEQYF; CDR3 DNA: TGTGCCAGCAGCCGGGGACTAGCGGGGGTATGGGAGCAGTACTTC
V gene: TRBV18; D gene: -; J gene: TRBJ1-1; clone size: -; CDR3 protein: CASSPLSGAEAFF; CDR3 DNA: TGTGCCAGCTCACCACTATCAGGGGCTGAAGCTTTCTTT
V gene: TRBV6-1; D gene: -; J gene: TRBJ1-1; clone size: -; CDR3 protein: CASSVWGKNTEAFF; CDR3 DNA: TGTGCCAGCAGTGTCTGGGGCAAGAACACTGAAGCTTTCTTT
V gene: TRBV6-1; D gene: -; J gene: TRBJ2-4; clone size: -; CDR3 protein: CASSDPGRGQQNIQYF; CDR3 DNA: TGTGCCAGCAGTGACCCCGGGAGGGGACAGCAAAACATTCAGTACTTC
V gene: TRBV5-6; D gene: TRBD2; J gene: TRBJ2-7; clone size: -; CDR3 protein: CASSFAGGNPYEQYF; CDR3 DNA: TGTGCCAGCAGCTTCGCGGGGGGCAATCCCTACGAGCAGTACTTC
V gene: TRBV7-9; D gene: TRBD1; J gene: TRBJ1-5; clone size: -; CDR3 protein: CASSVGQGYQPQHF; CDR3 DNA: TGTGCCAGCAGCGTAGGACAGGGTTACCAGCCCCAGCATTTT
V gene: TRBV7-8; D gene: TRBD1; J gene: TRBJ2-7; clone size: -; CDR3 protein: CASSLASAGGTYEQYF; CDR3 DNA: TGTGCCAGCAGCTTAGCGTCGGCAGGGGGTACCTACGAGCAGTACTTC
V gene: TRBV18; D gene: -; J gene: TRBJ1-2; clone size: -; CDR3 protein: CASSLSSTEPYGYTF; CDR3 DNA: TGTGCCAGCTCTCTATCTTCGACAGAACCCTATGGCTACACCTTC